Sequencing of this T cell receptor (beta chain) was carried out in a study of blood T cell repertoires in COVID-19. On the study more broadly: Acute and convalescent COVID-19 specimens originated in the United States, Italy and Spain. PBMCs, B-cell-depleted T cells, or T cells provided the cDNA or gDNA that made up the material.

Here immunoSEQ multiplex PCR was the method, and the copy in TCRdb shows in-frame clones only, minus some. The sample lists about 66,000 clones, roughly 89% occurring once. V lost 6 bases and J lost 5; bases outside the gene matches: 3. Germline loops: CDR1 MNHEY, CDR2 SVGAGI. This CDR3 has 14 residues. The source is a man aged 60-69 years with acute or convalescent COVID-19. Sequencing input: peripheral blood. The chain links TRBV6-5 to TRBJ1-6; TRBD1 agrees at 8 bases. CDR3 nucleotide sequence: TGTGCCAGCAGGCGGGGACAGGATAATTCACCCCTCCACTTT. Translation gives CASRRGQDNSPLHF.